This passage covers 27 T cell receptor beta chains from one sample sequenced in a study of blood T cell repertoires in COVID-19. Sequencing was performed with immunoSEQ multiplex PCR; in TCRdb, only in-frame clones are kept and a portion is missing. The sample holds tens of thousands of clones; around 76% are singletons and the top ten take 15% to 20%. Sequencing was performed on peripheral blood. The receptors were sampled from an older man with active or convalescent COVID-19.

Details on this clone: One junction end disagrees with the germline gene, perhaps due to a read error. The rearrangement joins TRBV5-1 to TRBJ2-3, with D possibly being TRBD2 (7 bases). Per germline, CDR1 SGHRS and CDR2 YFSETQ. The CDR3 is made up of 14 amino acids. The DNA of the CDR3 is TGCGCCAGCAGCGGAGGGGGGAGGGTAGATGCGCAGTATTTT. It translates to CASSGGGRVDAQYF.

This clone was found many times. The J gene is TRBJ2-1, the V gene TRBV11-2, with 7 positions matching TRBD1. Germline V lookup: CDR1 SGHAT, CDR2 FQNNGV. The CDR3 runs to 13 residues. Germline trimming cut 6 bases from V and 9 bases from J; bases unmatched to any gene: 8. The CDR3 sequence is CASRYTGAPEQFF. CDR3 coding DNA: TGTGCCAGCAGGTACACAGGGGCCCCTGAGCAGTTCTTC.

The CDR3 DNA reads TGTGCCAGCAGTCACGCTGACAGGGCTGCCTACGAGCAGTACTTC. Its protein is CASSHADRAAYEQYF. The V gene is TRBV27, the J gene TRBJ2-7; TRBD1 aligns across 7 bases. There are 15 residues in the CDR3. After removal of 5 bases from V and 2 bases from J, the junction contained 9 bases not matched to a gene. From germline, CDR1 is MNHEY and CDR2 SMNVEV (reference sequence).

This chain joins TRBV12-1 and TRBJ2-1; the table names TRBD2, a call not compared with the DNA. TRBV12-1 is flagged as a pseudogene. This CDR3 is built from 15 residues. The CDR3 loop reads CASSSPLASYNEQFF. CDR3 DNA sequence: TGTGCCAGCAGCTCCCCACTAGCATCCTACAATGAGCAGTTCTTC.

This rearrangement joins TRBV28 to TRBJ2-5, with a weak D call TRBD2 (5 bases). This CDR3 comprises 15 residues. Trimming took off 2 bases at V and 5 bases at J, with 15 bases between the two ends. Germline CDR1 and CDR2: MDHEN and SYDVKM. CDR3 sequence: CASSLNPSRFETQYF. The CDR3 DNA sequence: TGTGCCAGCAGTTTAAACCCTAGCCGTTTCGAGACCCAGTACTTC.

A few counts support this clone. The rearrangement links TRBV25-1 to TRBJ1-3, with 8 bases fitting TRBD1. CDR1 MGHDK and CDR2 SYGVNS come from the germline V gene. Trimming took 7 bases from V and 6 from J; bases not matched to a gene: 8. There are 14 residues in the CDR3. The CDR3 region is CASTNGQGANTIYF. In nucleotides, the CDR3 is TGTGCCAGCACTAATGGACAGGGTGCAAACACCATATATTTT.

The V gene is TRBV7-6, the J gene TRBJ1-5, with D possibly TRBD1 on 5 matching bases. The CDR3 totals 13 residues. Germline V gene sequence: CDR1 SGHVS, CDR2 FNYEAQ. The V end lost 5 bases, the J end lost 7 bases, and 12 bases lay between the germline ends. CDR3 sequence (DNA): TGTGCCAGCAGCCCGCGCCAGGGCCAGCCCCAGCATTTT. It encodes CASSPRQGQPQHF.

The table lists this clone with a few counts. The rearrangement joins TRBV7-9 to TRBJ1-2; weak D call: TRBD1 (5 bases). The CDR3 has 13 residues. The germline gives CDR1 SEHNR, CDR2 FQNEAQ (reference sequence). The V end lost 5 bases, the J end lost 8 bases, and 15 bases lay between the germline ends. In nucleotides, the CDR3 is TGTGCCAGCAGCAGGGACTCCCGCTCCGGCTACACCTTC. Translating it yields CASSRDSRSGYTF.

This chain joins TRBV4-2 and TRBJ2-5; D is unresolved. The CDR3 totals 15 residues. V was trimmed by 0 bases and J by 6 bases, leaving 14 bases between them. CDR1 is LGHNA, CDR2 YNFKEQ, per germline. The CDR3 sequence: CASSQDPGEMQTQYF. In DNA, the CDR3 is TGTGCCAGCAGCCAAGATCCCGGTGAGATGCAGACCCAGTACTTC.

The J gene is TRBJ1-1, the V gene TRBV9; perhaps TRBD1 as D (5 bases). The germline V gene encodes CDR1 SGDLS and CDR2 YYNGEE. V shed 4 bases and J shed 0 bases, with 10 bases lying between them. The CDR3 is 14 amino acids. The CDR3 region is CASSLRALNTEAFF. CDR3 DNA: TGTGCCAGCAGCCTCAGGGCATTGAACACTGAAGCTTTCTTT.

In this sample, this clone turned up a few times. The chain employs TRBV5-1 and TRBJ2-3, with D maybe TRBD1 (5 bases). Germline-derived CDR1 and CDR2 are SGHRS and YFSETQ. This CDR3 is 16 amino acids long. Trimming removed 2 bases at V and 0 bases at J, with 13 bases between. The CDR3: CASSFGYRWSTDTQYF. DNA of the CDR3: TGCGCCAGCAGCTTCGGGTACAGGTGGAGCACAGATACGCAGTATTTT.

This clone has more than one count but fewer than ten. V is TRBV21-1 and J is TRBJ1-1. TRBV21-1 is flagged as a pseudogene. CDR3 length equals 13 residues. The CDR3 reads CASSKEGGTEAFF. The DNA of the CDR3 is TGTGCCAGCAGCAAAGAGGGCGGGACTGAAGCTTTCTTT.

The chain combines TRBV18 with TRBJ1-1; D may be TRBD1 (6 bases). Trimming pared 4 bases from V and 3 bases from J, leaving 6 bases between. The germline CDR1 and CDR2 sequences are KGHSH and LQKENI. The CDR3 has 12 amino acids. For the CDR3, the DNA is TGTGCCAGCTCACAGGGGGACACTGAAGCTTTCTTT. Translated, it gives CASSQGDTEAFF.

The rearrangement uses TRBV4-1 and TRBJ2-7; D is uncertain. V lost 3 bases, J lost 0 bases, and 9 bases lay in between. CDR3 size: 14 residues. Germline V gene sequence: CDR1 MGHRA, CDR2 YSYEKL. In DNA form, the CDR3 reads TGCGCCAGCAGCCAGCCGGAGAGCTCCTACGAGCAGTACTTC. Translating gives CASSQPESSYEQYF.

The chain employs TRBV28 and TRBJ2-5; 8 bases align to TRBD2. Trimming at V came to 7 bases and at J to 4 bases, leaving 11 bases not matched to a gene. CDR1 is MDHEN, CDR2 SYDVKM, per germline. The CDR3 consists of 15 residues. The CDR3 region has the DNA TGTGCCAGCATTCCGAGGGGACTAGGTGTAGAGACCCAGTACTTC. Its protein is CASIPRGLGVETQYF.

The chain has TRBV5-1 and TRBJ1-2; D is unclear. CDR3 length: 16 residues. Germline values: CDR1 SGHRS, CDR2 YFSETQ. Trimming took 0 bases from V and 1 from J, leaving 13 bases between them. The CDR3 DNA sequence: TGCGCCAGCAGCTTGGGTGGGAGAAACCTTAACTATGGCTACACCTTC. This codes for CASSLGGRNLNYGYTF.

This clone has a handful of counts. CDR3 protein: CASMRGSEETQYF. The DNA for the CDR3 is TGTGCCAGCATGCGGGGGTCGGAAGAGACCCAGTACTTC. The V gene is TRBV6-5, the J gene TRBJ2-5, with 7 bases lining up with TRBD2. Germline V gene sequence: CDR1 MNHEY, CDR2 SVGAGI. J was trimmed by 3 bases and V by 7 bases; bases with no gene match: 5. CDR3 size: 13 residues.

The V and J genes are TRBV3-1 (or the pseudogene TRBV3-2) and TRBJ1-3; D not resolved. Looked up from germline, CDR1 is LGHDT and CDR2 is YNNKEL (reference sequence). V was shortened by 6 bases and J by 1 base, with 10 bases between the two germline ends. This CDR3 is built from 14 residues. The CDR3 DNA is TGTGCCAGCAGGAGAGACGGGTCTGGAAACACCATATATTTT. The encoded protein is CASRRDGSGNTIYF.

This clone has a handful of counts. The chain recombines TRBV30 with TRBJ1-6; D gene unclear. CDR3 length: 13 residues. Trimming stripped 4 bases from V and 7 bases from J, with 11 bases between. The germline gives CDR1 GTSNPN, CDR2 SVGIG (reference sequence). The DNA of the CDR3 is TGTGCCTGGAATCCCATGGCCAATTCACCCCTCCACTTT. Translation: CAWNPMANSPLHF. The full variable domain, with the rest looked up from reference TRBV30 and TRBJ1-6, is SQTIHQWPATLVQPVGSPLSLECTVEGTSNPNLYWYRQAAGRGLQLLFYSVGIGQISSEVPQNLSASRPQDRQFILSSKKLLLSDSGFYLCAWNPMANSPLHFGNGTRLTVT.

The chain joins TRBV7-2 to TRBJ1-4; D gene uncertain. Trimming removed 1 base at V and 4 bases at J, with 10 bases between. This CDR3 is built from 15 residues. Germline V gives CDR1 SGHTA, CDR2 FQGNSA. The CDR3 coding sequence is TGTGCCAGCAGCTTAGGCGGCATCCTTAATGAAAAACTGTTTTTT. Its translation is CASSLGGILNEKLFF.

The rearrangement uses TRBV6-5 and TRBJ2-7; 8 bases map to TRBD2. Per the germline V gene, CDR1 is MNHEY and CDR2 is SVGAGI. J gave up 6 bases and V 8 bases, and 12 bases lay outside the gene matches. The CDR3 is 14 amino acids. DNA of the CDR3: TGTGCCAGCCGGCCACTAGCGGCCCTTGGCGAGCAGTACTTC. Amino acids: CASRPLAALGEQYF.

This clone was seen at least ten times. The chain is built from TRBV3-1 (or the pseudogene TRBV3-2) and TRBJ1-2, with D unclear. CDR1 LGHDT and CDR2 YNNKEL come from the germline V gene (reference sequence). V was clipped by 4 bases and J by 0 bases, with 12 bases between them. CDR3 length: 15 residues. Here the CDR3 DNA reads TGTGCCAGCAGCCTTTTGTCCTCTTCTAACTATGGCTACACCTTC. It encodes CASSLLSSSNYGYTF.

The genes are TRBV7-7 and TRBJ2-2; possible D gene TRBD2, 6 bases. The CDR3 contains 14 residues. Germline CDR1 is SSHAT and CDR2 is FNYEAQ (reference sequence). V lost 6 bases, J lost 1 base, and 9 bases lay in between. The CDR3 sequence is CASRGRGNTGELFF. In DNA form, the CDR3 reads TGTGCCAGCAGGGGGCGGGGGAACACCGGGGAGCTGTTTTTT.

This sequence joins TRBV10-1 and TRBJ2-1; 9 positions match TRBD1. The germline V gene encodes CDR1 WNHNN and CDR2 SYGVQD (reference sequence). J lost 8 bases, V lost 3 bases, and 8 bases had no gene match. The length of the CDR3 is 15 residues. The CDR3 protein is CASSEPGQGVDEQFF. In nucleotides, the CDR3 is TGCGCCAGCAGTGAACCGGGACAGGGAGTAGATGAGCAGTTCTTC.

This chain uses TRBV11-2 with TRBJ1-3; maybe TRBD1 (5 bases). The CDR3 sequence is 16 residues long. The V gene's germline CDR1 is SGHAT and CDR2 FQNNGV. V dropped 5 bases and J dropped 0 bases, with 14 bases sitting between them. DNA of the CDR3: TGTGCCAGCAGCCGAATTTACAGGAACTCTGGAAACACCATATATTTT. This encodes CASSRIYRNSGNTIYF. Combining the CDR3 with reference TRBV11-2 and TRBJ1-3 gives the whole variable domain EAGVAQSPRYKIIEKRQSVAFWCNPISGHATLYWYQQILGQGPKLLIQFQNNGVVDDSQLPKDRFSAERLKGVDSTLKIQPAKLEDSAVYLCASSRIYRNSGNTIYFGEGSWLTVV.

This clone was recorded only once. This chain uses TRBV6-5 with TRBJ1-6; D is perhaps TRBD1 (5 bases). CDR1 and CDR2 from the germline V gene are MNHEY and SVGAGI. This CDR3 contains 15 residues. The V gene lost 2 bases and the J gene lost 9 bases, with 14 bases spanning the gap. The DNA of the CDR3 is TGTGCCAGCAGTTACGGACGTCAGGGTGGTTCACCCCTCCACTTT. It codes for CASSYGRQGGSPLHF.

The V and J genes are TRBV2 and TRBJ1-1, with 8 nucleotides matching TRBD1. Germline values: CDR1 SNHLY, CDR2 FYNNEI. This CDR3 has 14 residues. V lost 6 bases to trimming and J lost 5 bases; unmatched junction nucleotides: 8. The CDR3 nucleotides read TGTGCCAGCAGGGCAACAGGGGGGAGGACTGAAGCTTTCTTT. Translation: CASRATGGRTEAFF.